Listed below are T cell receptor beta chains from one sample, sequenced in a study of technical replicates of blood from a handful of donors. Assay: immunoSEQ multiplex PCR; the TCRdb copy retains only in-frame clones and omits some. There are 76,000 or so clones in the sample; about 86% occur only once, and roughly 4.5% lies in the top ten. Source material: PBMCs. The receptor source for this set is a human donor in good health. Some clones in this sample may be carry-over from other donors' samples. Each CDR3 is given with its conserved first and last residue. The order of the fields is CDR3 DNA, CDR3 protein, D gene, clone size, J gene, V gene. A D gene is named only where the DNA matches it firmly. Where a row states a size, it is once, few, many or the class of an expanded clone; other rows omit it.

TGTGCCAGCAGCCCGGTGGAGGGCTCAGGAAAACTGTTTTTT,CASSPVEGSGKLFF,-,-,TRBJ1-4,TRBV9
TGTGCCAGCCTTCCGGACAGAAAGAGCTATGGCTACACCTTC,CASLPDRKSYGYTF,-,-,TRBJ1-2,TRBV28
TGCGCCAGCAGCTTGACGGGGGAGAACAATGAGCAGTTCTTC,CASSLTGENNEQFF,-,-,TRBJ2-1,TRBV5-1
TGTGCCAGCTCACCACCGGGACAGGGGGGTGAGCAGTACTTC,CASSPPGQGGEQYF,TRBD1,-,TRBJ2-7,TRBV18
TGCGCCAGCAGCTTACAGGGGGCCGCGGAGACCCAGTACTTC,CASSLQGAAETQYF,TRBD1,-,TRBJ2-5,TRBV5-1
TGCGCCAGCAGCTTGGGACTAGCGGGTATGAAGGATACGCAGTATTTT,CASSLGLAGMKDTQYF,TRBD2,few,TRBJ2-3,TRBV5-1
TGTGCCAGCAGTGAACCCCCAGGGGGCGGTGGCTACACCTTC,CASSEPPGGGGYTF,TRBD1,-,TRBJ1-2,TRBV2
TGTGCCAGCAGTGAAGCGCTTGGAGTGGGTCCAGAGACCCAGTACTTC,CASSEALGVGPETQYF,-,-,TRBJ2-5,TRBV2
TGTGCCAGCAGTATGGGACAGGGGCGGAATCAGCCCCAGCATTTT,CASSMGQGRNQPQHF,TRBD1,-,TRBJ1-5,TRBV27
TGCAGCGTAGCAGGACAGGCGAATCAGCCCCAGCATTTT,CSVAGQANQPQHF,TRBD1,few,TRBJ1-5,TRBV29-1
TGTGCCAGCACCGGACAGGGATCGGGTGAGCAGTTCTTC,CASTGQGSGEQFF,TRBD1,-,TRBJ2-1,TRBV2